This is a list of T cell receptor beta chains from one sample in a study of T cell responses to AZD1222 COVID-19 vaccine. Only in-frame clones appear in the TCRdb table, and some are missing; sequencing was by immunoSEQ multiplex PCR. Among 80,000 or so clones, 90% to 95% were seen once, and the ten largest hold around 4.9%. This material consisted of peripheral blood, taken on day 0 of AZD1222 vaccination. The source is an adult in good health. CDR3s include the opening cysteine and the closing phenylalanine or tryptophan. Each record gives: clone size, D gene, J gene, V gene, CDR3 protein, CDR3 DNA. The D gene is left open where the match is weak. A row's size may be missing; if present it is once, few, many or a size class.

clone_size: NA
d_call: TRBD2
j_call: TRBJ2-3
v_call: TRBV5-5
cdr3_aa: CASSSGLAGGPRTDTQYF
cdr3_nt: TGTGCCAGCAGCTCGGGACTAGCGGGGGGGCCAAGGACAGATACGCAGTATTTT

clone_size: NA
d_call: NA
j_call: TRBJ1-2
v_call: TRBV13
cdr3_aa: CASSLTGKVEYGYTF
cdr3_nt: TGTGCCAGCAGCTTAACCGGGAAAGTGGAATATGGCTACACCTTC

clone_size: NA
d_call: NA
j_call: TRBJ2-7
v_call: TRBV4-1
cdr3_aa: CASSQVRVRGGSYEQYF
cdr3_nt: TGCGCCAGCAGCCAAGTGAGGGTCAGGGGGGGGTCCTACGAGCAGTACTTC

clone_size: NA
d_call: TRBD1
j_call: TRBJ2-2
v_call: TRBV10-1
cdr3_aa: CASSGARGLAGELFF
cdr3_nt: TGCGCCAGCAGTGGTGCCAGGGGGCTCGCCGGGGAGCTGTTTTTT

clone_size: NA
d_call: NA
j_call: TRBJ1-1
v_call: TRBV30
cdr3_aa: CAWSLGTGNTEAFF
cdr3_nt: TGTGCCTGGAGTTTGGGGACGGGGAACACTGAAGCTTTCTTT

clone_size: once
d_call: NA
j_call: TRBJ2-3
v_call: TRBV6-6
cdr3_aa: CASSHRTGTDTQYF
cdr3_nt: TGTGCCAGCAGTCATCGGACTGGTACAGATACGCAGTATTTT

clone_size: few
d_call: TRBD2
j_call: TRBJ2-1
v_call: TRBV15
cdr3_aa: CATTPRTSDNEQFF
cdr3_nt: TGTGCCACCACCCCGAGGACTAGTGACAATGAGCAGTTCTTC

clone_size: few
d_call: NA
j_call: TRBJ2-2
v_call: TRBV5-1
cdr3_aa: CASGNRAGGELFF
cdr3_nt: TGCGCCAGCGGAAACAGGGCCGGCGGGGAGCTGTTTTTT

clone_size: NA
d_call: NA
j_call: TRBJ2-3
v_call: TRBV30
cdr3_aa: CAWSVWGPTDTQYF
cdr3_nt: TGTGCCTGGAGTGTCTGGGGCCCTACAGATACGCAGTATTTT

clone_size: NA
d_call: NA
j_call: TRBJ2-7
v_call: TRBV7-9
cdr3_aa: CASSSAYEQYF
cdr3_nt: TGTGCCAGCAGTTCAGCCTACGAGCAGTACTTC

clone_size: NA
d_call: NA
j_call: TRBJ2-6
v_call: TRBV28
cdr3_aa: CAVKRSGGANVLTF
cdr3_nt: TGTGCCGTCAAGAGGTCAGGAGGGGCCAACGTCCTGACTTTC

clone_size: NA
d_call: TRBD1
j_call: TRBJ1-2
v_call: TRBV3-1/TRBV3-2
cdr3_aa: CASSQGTGPSYGYTF
cdr3_nt: TGTGCCAGCAGCCAAGGGACAGGGCCGTCCTATGGCTACACCTTC

clone_size: NA
d_call: NA
j_call: TRBJ2-1
v_call: TRBV27
cdr3_aa: CATFSDHYNEQFF
cdr3_nt: TGTGCCACCTTTAGCGACCACTACAATGAGCAGTTCTTC

clone_size: NA
d_call: TRBD1
j_call: TRBJ1-5
v_call: TRBV28
cdr3_aa: CASSKDRAGSQPQHF
cdr3_nt: TGTGCCAGCAGTAAGGACAGGGCGGGCAGCCAGCCCCAGCATTTT

clone_size: NA
d_call: TRBD2
j_call: TRBJ2-3
v_call: TRBV6-2/TRBV6-3
cdr3_aa: CASSYGAGGSDTQYF
cdr3_nt: TGTGCCAGCAGTTACGGAGCGGGGGGGTCAGATACGCAGTATTTT

clone_size: once
d_call: NA
j_call: TRBJ1-1
v_call: TRBV7-2
cdr3_aa: CASIAQGSANTEAFF
cdr3_nt: TGTGCCAGCATTGCGCAGGGCTCGGCGAACACTGAAGCTTTCTTT

clone_size: NA
d_call: NA
j_call: TRBJ2-1
v_call: TRBV2
cdr3_aa: CASSGLHNEQFF
cdr3_nt: TGTGCCAGCAGTGGCCTTCACAATGAGCAGTTCTTC

clone_size: NA
d_call: NA
j_call: TRBJ1-5
v_call: TRBV27
cdr3_aa: CASSPHPNQPQHF
cdr3_nt: TGTGCCAGCAGTCCCCACCCCAATCAGCCCCAGCATTTT

clone_size: NA
d_call: TRBD1
j_call: TRBJ1-2
v_call: TRBV9
cdr3_aa: CASSVDPKQGASGYTF
cdr3_nt: TGTGCCAGCAGCGTAGACCCAAAACAGGGGGCGAGTGGCTACACCTTC

clone_size: few
d_call: NA
j_call: TRBJ1-5
v_call: TRBV19
cdr3_aa: CASSIESTVGGQPQHF
cdr3_nt: TGTGCCAGTAGTATAGAGAGCACAGTTGGGGGTCAGCCCCAGCATTTT

clone_size: few
d_call: NA
j_call: TRBJ1-5
v_call: TRBV19
cdr3_aa: CASSIPEGPNNQPQHF
cdr3_nt: TGTGCCAGTAGTATCCCCGAGGGCCCCAATAATCAGCCCCAGCATTTT

clone_size: NA
d_call: TRBD1
j_call: TRBJ1-3
v_call: TRBV28
cdr3_aa: CASRSRQGIGNTIYF
cdr3_nt: TGTGCCAGCAGATCGAGACAGGGGATTGGAAACACCATATATTTT

clone_size: NA
d_call: NA
j_call: TRBJ1-1
v_call: TRBV6-2/TRBV6-3
cdr3_aa: CASSPPRGRPTEAFF
cdr3_nt: TGTGCCAGCAGCCCCCCCCGGGGGAGGCCCACTGAAGCTTTCTTT

clone_size: NA
d_call: TRBD1
j_call: TRBJ2-7
v_call: TRBV19
cdr3_aa: CASSAQGATNYEQYF
cdr3_nt: TGTGCCAGTAGTGCACAGGGGGCGACGAATTACGAGCAGTACTTC

clone_size: NA
d_call: TRBD2
j_call: TRBJ2-1
v_call: TRBV7-2
cdr3_aa: CASSLKTPTRGGRNTEQFF
cdr3_nt: TGTGCCAGCAGCTTAAAGACCCCTACGCGGGGGGGCCGAAATACTGAGCAGTTCTTC

clone_size: NA
d_call: NA
j_call: TRBJ2-7
v_call: TRBV12-3/TRBV12-4
cdr3_aa: CASSSGGPYEQYF
cdr3_nt: TGTGCCAGCAGTTCCGGGGGGCCTTACGAGCAGTACTTC

clone_size: NA
d_call: NA
j_call: TRBJ1-1
v_call: TRBV25-1
cdr3_aa: CASSWARGLGNTEAFF
cdr3_nt: TGTGCCAGCAGTTGGGCGCGGGGGCTGGGGAACACTGAAGCTTTCTTT

clone_size: NA
d_call: NA
j_call: TRBJ1-2
v_call: TRBV6-5
cdr3_aa: CASSTDFNYGYTF
cdr3_nt: TGTGCCAGCAGTACCGACTTTAACTATGGCTACACCTTC

clone_size: NA
d_call: TRBD2
j_call: TRBJ2-3
v_call: TRBV19
cdr3_aa: CASKRTSGGAEDTQYF
cdr3_nt: TGTGCCAGCAAGAGGACTAGCGGGGGGGCAGAAGATACGCAGTATTTT

clone_size: NA
d_call: NA
j_call: TRBJ1-2
v_call: TRBV3-1/TRBV3-2
cdr3_aa: CASSPREGSGYTF
cdr3_nt: TGTGCCAGCAGCCCCCGAGAGGGGAGCGGCTACACCTTC

clone_size: NA
d_call: NA
j_call: TRBJ2-3
v_call: TRBV11-2
cdr3_aa: CASSLMGADTQYF
cdr3_nt: TGTGCCAGCAGCTTAATGGGGGCAGATACGCAGTATTTT

clone_size: NA
d_call: NA
j_call: TRBJ1-1
v_call: TRBV20-1
cdr3_aa: CSATYRQEAFF
cdr3_nt: TGCAGTGCTACCTATCGACAGGAAGCTTTCTTT

clone_size: once
d_call: NA
j_call: TRBJ2-6
v_call: TRBV5-1
cdr3_aa: CASRYGGQSSGANVLTF
cdr3_nt: TGCGCCAGCAGGTATGGGGGGCAGAGCTCTGGGGCCAACGTCCTGACTTTC

clone_size: NA
d_call: NA
j_call: TRBJ2-5
v_call: TRBV18
cdr3_aa: CASSPPGLQETQYF
cdr3_nt: TGTGCCAGCTCACCTCCGGGGCTCCAAGAGACCCAGTACTTC

clone_size: NA
d_call: TRBD1
j_call: TRBJ2-1
v_call: TRBV3-1/TRBV3-2
cdr3_aa: CASSQVPPGTENYNEQFF
cdr3_nt: TGTGCCAGCAGCCAAGTCCCCCCCGGGACAGAAAATTACAATGAGCAGTTCTTC

clone_size: NA
d_call: NA
j_call: TRBJ1-6
v_call: TRBV30
cdr3_aa: CAWSQGQDNSPLHF
cdr3_nt: TGTGCCTGGTCCCAGGGACAAGATAATTCACCCCTCCACTTT

clone_size: NA
d_call: NA
j_call: TRBJ2-7
v_call: TRBV9
cdr3_aa: CASSVDGYEQYF
cdr3_nt: TGTGCCAGCAGCGTAGATGGGTACGAGCAGTACTTC

clone_size: once
d_call: TRBD2
j_call: TRBJ2-3
v_call: TRBV28
cdr3_aa: CASRASGGPSTDTQYF
cdr3_nt: TGTGCCAGCAGGGCCAGCGGGGGGCCTAGCACAGATACGCAGTATTTT

clone_size: NA
d_call: NA
j_call: TRBJ1-1
v_call: TRBV27
cdr3_aa: CASSTYREVNTEAFF
cdr3_nt: TGTGCCAGCAGTACCTACAGGGAGGTGAACACTGAAGCTTTCTTT

clone_size: NA
d_call: NA
j_call: TRBJ2-5
v_call: TRBV28
cdr3_aa: CASNYPDSQTQYF
cdr3_nt: TGTGCCAGCAACTACCCGGACAGCCAGACCCAGTACTTC

clone_size: NA
d_call: NA
j_call: TRBJ2-1
v_call: TRBV5-1
cdr3_aa: CASSLVGTNYNEQFF
cdr3_nt: TGCGCCAGCAGCTTGGTTGGGACAAATTACAATGAGCAGTTCTTC

clone_size: once
d_call: NA
j_call: TRBJ2-1
v_call: TRBV5-6
cdr3_aa: CASSQPNLRGGGYNEQFF
cdr3_nt: TGTGCCAGCAGCCAACCAAACCTCAGGGGAGGTGGCTACAATGAGCAGTTCTTC

clone_size: NA
d_call: NA
j_call: TRBJ1-1
v_call: TRBV11-2
cdr3_aa: CASSFSGLPEAFF
cdr3_nt: TGTGCCAGCAGCTTTAGCGGCCTCCCTGAAGCTTTCTTT

clone_size: NA
d_call: NA
j_call: TRBJ2-5
v_call: TRBV7-2
cdr3_aa: CASSLQETQYF
cdr3_nt: TGTGCCAGCAGCTTACAAGAGACCCAGTACTTC